This T cell receptor beta chain was recorded in a study of T cell repertoires in cytomegalovirus infection. Study at large: Indications came from public TCR beta signatures; they pointed to CMV infection and to a matching HLA type.

In this sample, this clonotype turned up many times. Its matching antigen is unknown. TCRdb analysed the reads with MiXCR anew, one entry per CDR3 protein. The data hold around 250,000 distinct CDR3 sequences, with about 17% observed a single time. The V gene's germline CDR1 is SGHVS and CDR2 FQNEAQ. J gave up 5 bases and V 1 base, and 6 bases lay outside the gene matches. This CDR3 has 17 amino acids. General study findings and limits: CMV-specific TCR beta clonotypes restricted by HLA-C dominated the ex vivo response. Identification of carriers of CMV plus the relevant HLA was achieved through cumulative public TCR beta family frequency.

Sequenced sample: CD8+ T cells from PBMCs. The sequence came from a human donor in good health (CMV status not recorded). Some clones in this sample may be carry-over from other donors' samples. This chain connects TRBV7-8 to TRBJ1-4, with 11 bases matching TRBD1. In DNA form, the CDR3 reads TGTGCCAGCAGCTTAGAGGACAGGGGGCGGAGGAATGAAAAACTGTTTTTT. Translated, it gives CASSLEDRGRRNEKLFF. The full variable domain, completed using reference TRBV7-8 and TRBJ1-4, is GAGVSQSPRYKVAKRGQDVALRCDPISGHVSLFWYQQALGQGPEFLTYFQNEAQLDKSGLPSDRFFAERPEGSVSTLKIQRTQQEDSAVYLCASSLEDRGRRNEKLFFGSGTQLSVL.